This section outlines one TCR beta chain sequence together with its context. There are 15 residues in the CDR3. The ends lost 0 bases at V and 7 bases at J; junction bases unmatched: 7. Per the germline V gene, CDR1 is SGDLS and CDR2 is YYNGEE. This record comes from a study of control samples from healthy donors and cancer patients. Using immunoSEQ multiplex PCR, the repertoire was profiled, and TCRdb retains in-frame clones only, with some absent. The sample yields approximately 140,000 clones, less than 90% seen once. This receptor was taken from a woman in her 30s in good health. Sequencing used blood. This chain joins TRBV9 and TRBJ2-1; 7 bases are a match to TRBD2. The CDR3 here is CASSVGGIGRNEQFF. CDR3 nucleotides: TGTGCCAGCAGCGTAGGCGGGATCGGGAGGAATGAGCAGTTCTTC.